This entry concerns a single TCR beta chain. The antigen is undetermined. Only in-frame clones appear in the TCRdb table, and some are missing; sequencing was by immunoSEQ multiplex PCR. The repertoire includes about 150,000 clones, 80% to 95% of them detected once, and approximately 2.2% sits in the top ten. Germline values: CDR1 ENHRY, CDR2 SYGVKD. V dropped 4 bases and J dropped 4 bases, with 13 bases sitting between them. This CDR3 has 14 residues. The entry originates in a study of T cell responses to AZD1222 COVID-19 vaccine. The study, taken as a whole, reports: Repertoire sampling was restricted to post-peak T cell response timepoints. White British donors predominated, females outnumbered males, and clonal diversity was possibly underestimated.

This TCR was recovered from an adult in good health. The chain is built from TRBV10-3 and TRBJ1-1; D may be TRBD1 (6 bases). The specimen was peripheral blood, collected on day 0 of AZD1222 vaccination. The CDR3 DNA reads TGTGCCATCAGTGGAGGGGGGGGTTCCACTGAAGCTTTCTTT. This encodes CAISGGGGSTEAFF.